The 10 T cell receptor beta chains given below trace back to one sample, sequenced in a study of T-cell memory formation after mild COVID-19. MiXCR was run by TCRdb on the 5' RACE reads, yielding one entry per CDR3 protein. The data contain approximately 400,000 distinct CDR3 sequences, less than 25% of them seen just once; the ten biggest clones take up around 8.7%. Specimen: PBMCs or a T cell subset sorted from them (not recorded which). The receptors shown here come from an adult woman who had mild COVID-19 (a few samples of this study predate the infection). Cell type and time point are not known.

This clonotype was seen ten or more times. The chain recombines TRBV7-6 with TRBJ2-5, with D possibly being TRBD1 (6 bases). V was pared by 1 base and J by 5 bases, with 14 bases between. From germline, CDR1 is SGHVS and CDR2 FNYEAQ. This CDR3 region has 15 residues. The CDR3 loop reads CASSLGGRGWETQYF. The DNA for the CDR3 is TGTGCCAGCAGCTTAGGAGGCAGGGGTTGGGAGACCCAGTACTTC.

This clonotype was detected ten times or more. V usage is TRBV20-1 and J usage is TRBJ1-5, with D possibly matching TRBD1 (5 bases). CDR3 length: 14 amino acids. Per the germline V gene, CDR1 is DFQATT and CDR2 is SNEGSKA (reference sequence). Between the trimmed V and J ends, which lost 6 bases and 4 bases, there was a span of 16 bases. The CDR3 nucleotides are TGCAGTGCCCTCCCACTCGCAGGGAATCAGCCCCAGCATTTT. Translated, it gives CSALPLAGNQPQHF.

The chain links TRBV5-1 to TRBJ2-5, with 10 bases that match TRBD1. V trimming: 0 bases; J trimming: 0 bases; junction bases outside the gene matches: 2. The CDR3 extends over 16 amino acids. The V gene's germline CDR1 is SGHRS and CDR2 YFSETQ. Here the CDR3 reads CASSLADRGYQETQYF. The CDR3 DNA follows: TGCGCCAGCAGCTTGGCGGACAGGGGGTACCAAGAGACCCAGTACTTC.

This clonotype showed up just a few times. J is TRBJ2-3 and V is TRBV4-1; D perhaps matches TRBD2 (5 bases). The CDR3 runs 12 residues. The germline gives CDR1 MGHRA, CDR2 YSYEKL. The V gene lost 2 bases and the J gene lost 11 bases, with 11 bases spanning the gap. The CDR3 sequence is CASSQLGGGQYF. Written as DNA, the CDR3 is TGCGCCAGCAGCCAACTAGGAGGAGGGCAGTATTTT.

This chain uses TRBV7-2 with TRBJ1-1, with D hard to call. This CDR3 has 14 residues. The germline V gene has CDR1 SGHTA and CDR2 FQGNSA. Between the trimmed V and J ends, which lost 3 bases and 1 base, there was a span of 9 bases. The CDR3 DNA reads TGTGCCAGCAGCTTCGGAGCCCAGAACACTGAAGCTTTCTTT. Translated, it gives CASSFGAQNTEAFF.

The chain carries TRBV7-9 and TRBJ1-2; D is ambiguous. Germline loops: CDR1 SEHNR, CDR2 FQNEAQ (reference sequence). The ends were cut back, 5 bases at V and 6 bases at J, with 10 bases in the middle. This CDR3 region has 12 residues. The CDR3 nucleotides read TGTGCCAGCAGCGCTCCTATCGATGGCTACACCTTC. It codes for CASSAPIDGYTF.

This chain links TRBV7-9 with TRBJ2-7; D is perhaps TRBD1 or TRBD2 (5 bases each). Germline loops: CDR1 SEHNR, CDR2 FQNEAQ (reference sequence). The V end was cut by 3 bases, the J end by 4 bases, with 10 bases between. This CDR3 spans 13 amino acids. CDR3 protein: CASSFRDGYEQYF. The CDR3 DNA sequence: TGTGCCAGCAGCTTCAGGGACGGGTACGAGCAGTACTTC.

This clonotype came up many times. This sequence joins TRBV7-2 and TRBJ2-3, with D possibly TRBD2 on 5 matching bases. This CDR3 has 14 residues. CDR1 and CDR2 from the germline V gene are SGHTA and FQGNSA. V shed 2 bases and J shed 5 bases, with 11 bases lying between them. The CDR3 sequence: CASSLSGGGDTQYF. The DNA for the CDR3 is TGTGCCAGCAGCTTATCGGGCGGAGGAGATACGCAGTATTTT.

The rearrangement links TRBV5-1 to TRBJ1-6; 8 nucleotides align to TRBD1. Germline V gene sequence: CDR1 SGHRS, CDR2 YFSETQ. With V trimmed by 4 bases and J by 4 bases, 16 bases remained unmatched. This CDR3 has 19 residues. The CDR3 nucleotides are TGCGCCAGCAGCCGGCTCGGTGGGCAGGGGGCGACGTATAATTCACCCCTCCACTTT. This gives the protein CASSRLGGQGATYNSPLHF.

This clonotype was observed many times. The J gene is TRBJ1-4, the V gene TRBV5-1, with D tentatively TRBD1 (5 bases). The CDR3 contains 16 residues. V was shortened by 0 bases and J by 8 bases, with 17 bases between the two germline ends. The germline V gene has CDR1 SGHRS and CDR2 YFSETQ. CDR3 sequence reads: CASSLGPTAALEKLFF. The CDR3, as DNA: TGCGCCAGCAGCTTGGGCCCGACAGCCGCCCTAGAAAAACTGTTTTTT.